This TCR beta chain was captured in a study of blood T cell repertoires in COVID-19. The overall study: Sources were T cells, B-cell-depleted T cells, or PBMCs; the material itself was cDNA or gDNA.

Method: immunoSEQ multiplex PCR; TCRdb's copy keeps in-frame clones and lacks some. The table includes tens of thousands of clones, about 63% detected once. This TCR derives from a woman between 70 and 85 years old with acute or convalescent COVID-19. Sequencing input: peripheral blood.

The CDR3 DNA reads as TGTGCCAGCAGAACCGGGACAGGTGCTTCTGGCAATCAGCCCCAGCATTTT. Protein sequence: CASRTGTGASGNQPQHF. The chain employs TRBV6-4 and TRBJ1-5, with TRBD1 identical over 8 bases. This CDR3 spans 17 amino acids. Trimming cost V 6 bases and J 2 bases; bases outside gene matches: 12. The V gene's germline CDR1 is MRHNA and CDR2 SNTAGT.